The T cell receptor beta chain under discussion was sequenced for a study of cytomegalovirus exposure and HLA in healthy donors. The CDR3 is 15 amino acids. Looked up from germline, CDR1 is MGHRA and CDR2 is YSYEKL. V shed 3 bases and J shed 3 bases, with 14 bases lying between them. A multiplex PCR was run with 60 Vbeta primers and 13 Jbeta primers. Clones were read by immunoSEQ multiplex PCR, and TCRdb kept only the in-frame ones, dropping some. The sample consists of more than 100,000 clones, around 73% of them appearing once. The gene calls are TRBV4-1 and TRBJ1-1; TRBD1 is a possible D gene (6 bases). The TCR sequence derives from a woman aged 40 to 50 in good health and CMV-seropositive. Input material: PBMCs. The CDR3 reads CASSQEQGSYTEAFF. The CDR3 region has the DNA TGCGCCAGCAGCCAGGAACAGGGTTCGTACACTGAAGCTTTCTTT.